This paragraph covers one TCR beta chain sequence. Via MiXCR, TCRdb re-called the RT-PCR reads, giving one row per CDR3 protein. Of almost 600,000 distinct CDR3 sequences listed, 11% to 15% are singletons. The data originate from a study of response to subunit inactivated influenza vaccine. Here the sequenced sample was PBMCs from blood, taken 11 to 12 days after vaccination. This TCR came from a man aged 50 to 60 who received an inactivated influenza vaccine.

The CDR3 here is CASRPRTGNTGELFF. DNA for the CDR3: TGTGCCAGCCGCCCTCGGACAGGGAACACCGGGGAGCTGTTTTTT. The chain recombines TRBV11-1 with TRBJ2-2; 7 positions match TRBD1. From germline, CDR1 is SGHAT and CDR2 FQDESV (reference sequence). This CDR3 is 15 amino acids long. V was pared by 8 bases and J by 1 base, with 7 bases of the junction left unmatched.